The sequence of this T cell receptor (beta chain) was determined in a study of T-cell reconstitution after alpha-beta-depleted transplantation in children. Findings and limits, study-wide: Diversity and T-cell counts at one year after transplant derived mostly from new T cells.

It was with unique molecular identifiers that the TCRbeta library was prepared. TCRdb passed the PCR reads through MiXCR, listing each CDR3 protein once. The sample includes 500,000 to 600,000 distinct CDR3 sequences, more than 20% of them seen just once. The J segment lost 8 bases and the V segment lost 6 bases, leaving 7 bases of the junction unmatched. This CDR3 region has 13 residues. Regarding this clonotype: Its antigen is currently unknown.

The material was PBMCs, obtained before TCRalphabeta/CD19-depleted stem cell transplant. The chain is built from TRBV12-3 or TRBV12-4 and TRBJ2-3; 8 bases line up with TRBD2. The sequence was obtained from a boy under two years old with Wiskott-Aldrich syndrome, due to receive a stem cell transplant. CDR3 in DNA: TGTGCCAGCAGATCGACTAGCGTTGGTACGCAGTATTTT. Protein: CASRSTSVGTQYF.